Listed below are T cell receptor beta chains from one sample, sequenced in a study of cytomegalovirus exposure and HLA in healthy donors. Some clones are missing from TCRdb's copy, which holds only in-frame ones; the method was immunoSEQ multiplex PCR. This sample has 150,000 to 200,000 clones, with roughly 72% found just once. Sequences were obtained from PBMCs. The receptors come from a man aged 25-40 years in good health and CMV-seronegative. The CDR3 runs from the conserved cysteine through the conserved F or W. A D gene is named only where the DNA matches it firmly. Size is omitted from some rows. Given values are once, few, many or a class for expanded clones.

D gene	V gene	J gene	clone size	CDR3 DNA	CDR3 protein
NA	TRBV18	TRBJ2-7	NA	TGTGCCAGCTCACCACCCTCCCAGATCTTAAGATACGAGCAGTACTTC	CASSPPSQILRYEQYF
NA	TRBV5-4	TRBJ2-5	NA	TGTGCCAGCAGCTTGGTAGGGGGGGTGGAGACCCAGTACTTC	CASSLVGGVETQYF
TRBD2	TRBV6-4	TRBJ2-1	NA	TGTGCCAGCAGTGGGACTAGCGGGAGCAATGAGCAGTTCTTC	CASSGTSGSNEQFF
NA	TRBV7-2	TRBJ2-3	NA	TGTGCCAGCAGCCGACGGGAGCGCGACACAGATACGCAGTATTTT	CASSRRERDTDTQYF
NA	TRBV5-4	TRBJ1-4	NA	TGTGCCAGCAGCCGTGACAGGAGCAATGAAAAACTGTTTTTT	CASSRDRSNEKLFF
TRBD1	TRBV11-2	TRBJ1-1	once	TGTGCCAGCAGCCATACCAGACAGGGTGAAGCTTTCTTT	CASSHTRQGEAFF
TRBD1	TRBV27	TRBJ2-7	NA	TGTGCCAGCAGCCGGGGACAGGGGGGGTACTACGAGCAGTACTTC	CASSRGQGGYYEQYF
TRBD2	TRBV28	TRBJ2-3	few	TGTGCCAGCAGTTTGTCGGGAGGCACATGGGGGCAGTATTTT	CASSLSGGTWGQYF
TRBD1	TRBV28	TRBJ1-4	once	TGTGCCAGCAGTGTGACAGGGGGCGGTACTAATGAAAAACTGTTTTTT	CASSVTGGGTNEKLFF
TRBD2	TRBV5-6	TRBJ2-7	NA	TGTGCCAGCAGCTTGTCACTAGCGGGAGGATTTAGGAACGAGCAGTACTTC	CASSLSLAGGFRNEQYF
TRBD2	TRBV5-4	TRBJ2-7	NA	TGTGCCAGCAGCGCACGGACTAGCGGATACGAGCAGTACTTC	CASSARTSGYEQYF
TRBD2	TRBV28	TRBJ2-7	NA	TGTGCCAGCAGGGAGGAACTAGCGTCTGTTAGCGAGCAGTACTTC	CASREELASVSEQYF
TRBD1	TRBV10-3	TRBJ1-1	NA	TGTGCCATCAGTGAGTCTGGCAGGGGGCTAGCTGAAGCTTTCTTT	CAISESGRGLAEAFF
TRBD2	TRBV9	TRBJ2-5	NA	TGTGCCAGCAGCGGGGGACTAGCGGGGACCCAAGAGACCCAGTACTTC	CASSGGLAGTQETQYF
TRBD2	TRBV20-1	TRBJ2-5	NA	TGCAGTGCTAGATTAGCGGGGACCCAGTACTTC	CSARLAGTQYF
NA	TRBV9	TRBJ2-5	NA	TGTGCCAGCAGCGTAGCTTTAACAACCCAAGAGACCCAGTACTTC	CASSVALTTQETQYF
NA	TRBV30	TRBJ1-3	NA	TGTGCCTGGAGGGAACGGGGTGGCGGAAACACCATATATTTT	CAWRERGGGNTIYF
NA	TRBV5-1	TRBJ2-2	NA	TGCGCCAGCAGCCTGTACGGGCAGGGGAACACCGGGGAGCTGTTTTTT	CASSLYGQGNTGELFF
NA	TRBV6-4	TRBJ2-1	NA	TGTGCCACCTCACTGGGAGCGGGCCCCTACAATGAGCAGTTCTTC	CATSLGAGPYNEQFF
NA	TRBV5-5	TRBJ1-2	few	TGTGCCAGCAGCTTGGACTTATGGGGGGGCAACTATGGCTACACCTTC	CASSLDLWGGNYGYTF
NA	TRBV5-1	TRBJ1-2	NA	TGCGCCAGCAGTAGGGACACAGAGTATGGCTACACCTTC	CASSRDTEYGYTF
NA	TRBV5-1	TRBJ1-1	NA	TGCGCCAGCAGACAAGCGGGGCGGACTGAAGCTTTCTTT	CASRQAGRTEAFF
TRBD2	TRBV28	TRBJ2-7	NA	TGTGCCAGCAGGCATAGGGGACTATCGAGCTCCTACGAGCAGTACTTC	CASRHRGLSSSYEQYF
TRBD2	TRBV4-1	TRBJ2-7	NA	TGCGCCAGCAGCCATAGCGGGGCCCGGGACGAGCAGTACTTC	CASSHSGARDEQYF
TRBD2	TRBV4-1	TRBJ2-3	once	TGCGCCAGCAGCCAAGATCCTAGCGGGAGCACAGATACGCAGTATTTT	CASSQDPSGSTDTQYF
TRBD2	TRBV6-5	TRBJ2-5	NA	TGTGCCAGCAGTTACCCGCTAGCGGGAGGGGAAGAGACCCAGTACTTC	CASSYPLAGGEETQYF
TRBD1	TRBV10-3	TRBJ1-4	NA	TGTGCCACCGGGACAGGAGGAACTAATGAAAAACTGTTTTTT	CATGTGGTNEKLFF
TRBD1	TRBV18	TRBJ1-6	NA	TGTGCCAGCACCGGACAGGGAAGCTCCTATAATTCACCCCTCCACTTT	CASTGQGSSYNSPLHF
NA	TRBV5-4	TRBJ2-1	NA	TGTGCCAGCACCCCGGGTCGTACCTACAATGAGCAGTTCTTC	CASTPGRTYNEQFF
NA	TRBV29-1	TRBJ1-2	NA	TGCAGCGTTGAAATGCAGGGGTCCCATGGCTACACCTTC	CSVEMQGSHGYTF
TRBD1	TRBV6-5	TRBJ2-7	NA	TGTGCCAGCAGTTATAATCTGGACAGGGTCTACGAGCAGTACTTC	CASSYNLDRVYEQYF
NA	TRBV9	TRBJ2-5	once	TGTGCCAGCAGCTCCACAGGGTTTTCGTCAGAGACCCAGTACTTC	CASSSTGFSSETQYF
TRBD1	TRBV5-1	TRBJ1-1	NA	TGCGCCAGCAGCCTATCCGGGACAGGGAACACTGAAGCTTTCTTT	CASSLSGTGNTEAFF
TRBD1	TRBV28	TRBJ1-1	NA	TGTGCCAGCAGTTTACAGGGGGGCACTGAAGCTTTCTTT	CASSLQGGTEAFF
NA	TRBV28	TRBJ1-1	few	TGTGCCAGCAGTTTACGGGCAGGACTAGTGGCTTTCTTT	CASSLRAGLVAFF
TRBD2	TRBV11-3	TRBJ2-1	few	TGTGCCAGCAGCTTAGGTGTCGGGAGGGCGGATGAGCAGTTCTTC	CASSLGVGRADEQFF
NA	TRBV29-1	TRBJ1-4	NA	TGCAGCGTTGAGTCGGGATTGTTCGCCCCGAATAGTGAAGAACTGTTTTTT	CSVESGLFAPNSEELFF
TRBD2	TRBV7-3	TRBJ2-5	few	TGTGCCAGCAGCCCCAGGACTAGCGGGTGGGAGACCCAGTACTTC	CASSPRTSGWETQYF
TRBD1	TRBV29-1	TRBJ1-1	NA	TGCAGCGTGGGACAGGGAAGTAGCACTGAAGCTTTCTTT	CSVGQGSSTEAFF
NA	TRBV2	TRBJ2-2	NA	TGTGCCAGCAGTGGCGGGACAGCAAACACCGGGGAGCTGTTTTTT	CASSGGTANTGELFF
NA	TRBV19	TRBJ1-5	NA	TGTGCCAGTAGTATACCGACAGTACTTGGGGGCAATCAGCCCCAGCATTTT	CASSIPTVLGGNQPQHF
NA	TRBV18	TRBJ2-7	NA	TGTGCCAGCTCACCCGCACAGCCTCTCGAGCAGTACTTC	CASSPAQPLEQYF
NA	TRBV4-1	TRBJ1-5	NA	TGCGCCAGCAGCCAAGCCGGGACACCGAATCAGCCCCAGCATTTT	CASSQAGTPNQPQHF
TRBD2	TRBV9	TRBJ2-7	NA	TGTGCCAGCGGAGGAGGACTAGCTGTCAACGAGCAGTACTTC	CASGGGLAVNEQYF
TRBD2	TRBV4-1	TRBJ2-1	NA	TGCGCCAGCAGCCAACCAGCGGGAGTTCTTAACGAGCAGTTCTTC	CASSQPAGVLNEQFF
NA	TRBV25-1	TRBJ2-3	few	TGTGCCAGCAGTGACACAAGCACAGATACGCAGTATTTT	CASSDTSTDTQYF
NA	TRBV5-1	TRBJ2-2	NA	TGCGCCAGCAGCTACGGAGGGGACGGGGAGCTGTTTTTT	CASSYGGDGELFF
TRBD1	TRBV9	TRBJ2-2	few	TGTGCCAGCAGCGTAGTACAGGGGGGTACCGGGGAGCTGTTTTTT	CASSVVQGGTGELFF